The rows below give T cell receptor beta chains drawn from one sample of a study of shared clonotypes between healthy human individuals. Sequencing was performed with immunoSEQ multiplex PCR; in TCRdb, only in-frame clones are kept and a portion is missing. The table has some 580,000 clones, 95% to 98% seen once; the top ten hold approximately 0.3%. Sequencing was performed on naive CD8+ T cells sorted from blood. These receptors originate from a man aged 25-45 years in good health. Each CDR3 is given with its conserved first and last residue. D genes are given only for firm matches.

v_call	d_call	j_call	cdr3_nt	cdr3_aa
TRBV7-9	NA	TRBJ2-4	TGTGCCAGCAGCCCCGCCGGAGGGAAAAACATTCAGTACTTC	CASSPAGGKNIQYF
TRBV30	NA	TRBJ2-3	TGTGCCTGGAGTGTAGGGGTTCAACTCACAGATACGCAGTATTTT	CAWSVGVQLTDTQYF
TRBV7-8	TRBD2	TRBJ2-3	TGTGCCAGCAGCTTCTTAGCGGGGAGCACAGATACGCAGTATTTT	CASSFLAGSTDTQYF
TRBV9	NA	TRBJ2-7	TGTGCCAGCAGCGTAGAAGGGACTCCGGGCTACGAGCAGTACTTC	CASSVEGTPGYEQYF
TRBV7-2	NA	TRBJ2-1	TGTGCCAGCAGCTCTAGTCCCCTCCTTGGAAATGAGCAGTTCTTC	CASSSSPLLGNEQFF
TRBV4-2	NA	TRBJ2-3	TGTGCCAGCAGCCACCCCGACAGGACTAGCACAGATACGCAGTATTTT	CASSHPDRTSTDTQYF
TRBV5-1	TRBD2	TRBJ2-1	TGCGCCAGCAGCTGGGCTAGCGGGAGGTACAATGAGCAGTTCTTC	CASSWASGRYNEQFF
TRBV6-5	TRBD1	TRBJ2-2	TGTGCCAGCACGGGACAGGACACCGGGGAGCTGTTTTTT	CASTGQDTGELFF
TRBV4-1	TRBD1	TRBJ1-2	TGCGCCAGCAGCCTAAACCGGGACAGAGATGGCTACACCTTC	CASSLNRDRDGYTF
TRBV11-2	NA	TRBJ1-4	TGTGCCAGCAGCTTAGTTAAGGGACCTGACCGGGGGAAACTGTTTTTT	CASSLVKGPDRGKLFF
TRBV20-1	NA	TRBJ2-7	TGCAGTGTCCCGGGATCTCTCGAGCAGTACTTC	CSVPGSLEQYF
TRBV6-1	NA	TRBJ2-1	TGTGCCAGCACCTTTCGGGGAGGTACAGGATGGTGGTTCTTC	CASTFRGGTGWWFF
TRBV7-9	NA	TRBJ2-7	TGTGCCAGCAGCCCCTCGGACAGAAACTACGAGCAGTACTTC	CASSPSDRNYEQYF
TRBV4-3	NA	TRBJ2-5	TGCGCCAGCAGCCAAGATAGGAGTTACCAAGAGACCCAGTACTTC	CASSQDRSYQETQYF
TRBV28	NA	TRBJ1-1	TGTGCCAGCAGTTTATGTTGGGGGGGTAGGGTAAACACTGAAGCTTTCTTT	CASSLCWGGRVNTEAFF